A selection of T cell receptor beta chains follows, all from one sample in a study of T cells after yellow fever vaccination. TCRdb independently ran MiXCR on the 5' RACE reads; one entry per CDR3 protein. The sample yields over 25,000 distinct CDR3 sequences, roughly a tenth seen once. The material was PBMCs, either bulk or a sorted T-cell subset (CD4+, CD8+, memory, or dextramer-sorted; not recorded which), obtained approximately 15 days after the first yellow fever vaccination. The receptor set was obtained from a young man who received the YFV17D yellow fever vaccine. Both conserved end residues are part of each CDR3. A D gene is named only where the DNA matches it firmly. Rows give clone size only sometimes, using once, few, many, or a class for an expanded clone.

clone size	J gene	V gene	D gene	CDR3 length	CDR3 DNA	CDR3 protein
many	TRBJ2-1	TRBV4-1	.	15	TGCGCCAGCAGCCAAGACTCCTTTCCGGGTCCTGAGCAGTTCTTC	CASSQDSFPGPEQFF
many	TRBJ1-4	TRBV7-9	.	12	TGTGCCAGCAGCTTAGAAGAAGGCAAACTGTTTTTT	CASSLEEGKLFF
many	TRBJ1-6	TRBV4-3	.	14	TGCGCCAGCAGCCAAGAAATCCGTAATTCACCCCTCCACTTT	CASSQEIRNSPLHF
many	TRBJ1-2	TRBV14	TRBD1	14	TGTGCCAGCAGCTCGGGACAGGGGAGACATGGCTACACCTTC	CASSSGQGRHGYTF
many	TRBJ1-2	TRBV14	.	14	TGTGCCAGCAGCCAAGATCTGAATAACTATGGCTACACCTTC	CASSQDLNNYGYTF
many	TRBJ2-5	TRBV18	.	11	TGTGCCAGCTCACCAAGGGAGACCCAGTACTTC	CASSPRETQYF
many	TRBJ2-3	TRBV9	.	12	TGTGCCAGCAGCAAGTCAGGGGACACGCAGTATTTT	CASSKSGDTQYF
many	TRBJ2-3	TRBV6-2/TRBV6-3	.	13	TGTGCCAGCAGTTTCATCAGGGCTGATACGCAGTATTTT	CASSFIRADTQYF
many	TRBJ2-3	TRBV20-1	TRBD2	14	TGCAGTGCTCTCCCTAGCGGACTCACAGATACGCAGTATTTT	CSALPSGLTDTQYF
many	TRBJ1-5	TRBV6-2/TRBV6-3	.	16	TGTGCCAGCAGCTGGTGGGACTCATATAGCAATCAGCCCCAGCATTTT	CASSWWDSYSNQPQHF
many	TRBJ2-5	TRBV18	.	13	TGTGCCAGCTCACGCGGCAGCAGGGAGACCCAGTACTTC	CASSRGSRETQYF
many	TRBJ1-1	TRBV20-1	.	15	TGCAGTGCTCCCGGGCCCCAGACCGCTTCCACTGAAGCTTTCTTT	CSAPGPQTASTEAFF
many	TRBJ1-6	TRBV28	.	13	TGTGCCAGCAGTTTTGGGGGTGGTACACCCCTCCACTTT	CASSFGGGTPLHF
many	TRBJ2-1	TRBV7-2	TRBD2	15	TGTGCCAGCAGCCAAGGCCTAGCGGGAGGCAATGAGCAGTTCTTC	CASSQGLAGGNEQFF
.	TRBJ2-6	TRBV7-3	TRBD1	17	TGTGCCAGCAGCTCTGGACAGGGCGGCTTTGGGGCCAACGTCCTGACTTTC	CASSSGQGGFGANVLTF